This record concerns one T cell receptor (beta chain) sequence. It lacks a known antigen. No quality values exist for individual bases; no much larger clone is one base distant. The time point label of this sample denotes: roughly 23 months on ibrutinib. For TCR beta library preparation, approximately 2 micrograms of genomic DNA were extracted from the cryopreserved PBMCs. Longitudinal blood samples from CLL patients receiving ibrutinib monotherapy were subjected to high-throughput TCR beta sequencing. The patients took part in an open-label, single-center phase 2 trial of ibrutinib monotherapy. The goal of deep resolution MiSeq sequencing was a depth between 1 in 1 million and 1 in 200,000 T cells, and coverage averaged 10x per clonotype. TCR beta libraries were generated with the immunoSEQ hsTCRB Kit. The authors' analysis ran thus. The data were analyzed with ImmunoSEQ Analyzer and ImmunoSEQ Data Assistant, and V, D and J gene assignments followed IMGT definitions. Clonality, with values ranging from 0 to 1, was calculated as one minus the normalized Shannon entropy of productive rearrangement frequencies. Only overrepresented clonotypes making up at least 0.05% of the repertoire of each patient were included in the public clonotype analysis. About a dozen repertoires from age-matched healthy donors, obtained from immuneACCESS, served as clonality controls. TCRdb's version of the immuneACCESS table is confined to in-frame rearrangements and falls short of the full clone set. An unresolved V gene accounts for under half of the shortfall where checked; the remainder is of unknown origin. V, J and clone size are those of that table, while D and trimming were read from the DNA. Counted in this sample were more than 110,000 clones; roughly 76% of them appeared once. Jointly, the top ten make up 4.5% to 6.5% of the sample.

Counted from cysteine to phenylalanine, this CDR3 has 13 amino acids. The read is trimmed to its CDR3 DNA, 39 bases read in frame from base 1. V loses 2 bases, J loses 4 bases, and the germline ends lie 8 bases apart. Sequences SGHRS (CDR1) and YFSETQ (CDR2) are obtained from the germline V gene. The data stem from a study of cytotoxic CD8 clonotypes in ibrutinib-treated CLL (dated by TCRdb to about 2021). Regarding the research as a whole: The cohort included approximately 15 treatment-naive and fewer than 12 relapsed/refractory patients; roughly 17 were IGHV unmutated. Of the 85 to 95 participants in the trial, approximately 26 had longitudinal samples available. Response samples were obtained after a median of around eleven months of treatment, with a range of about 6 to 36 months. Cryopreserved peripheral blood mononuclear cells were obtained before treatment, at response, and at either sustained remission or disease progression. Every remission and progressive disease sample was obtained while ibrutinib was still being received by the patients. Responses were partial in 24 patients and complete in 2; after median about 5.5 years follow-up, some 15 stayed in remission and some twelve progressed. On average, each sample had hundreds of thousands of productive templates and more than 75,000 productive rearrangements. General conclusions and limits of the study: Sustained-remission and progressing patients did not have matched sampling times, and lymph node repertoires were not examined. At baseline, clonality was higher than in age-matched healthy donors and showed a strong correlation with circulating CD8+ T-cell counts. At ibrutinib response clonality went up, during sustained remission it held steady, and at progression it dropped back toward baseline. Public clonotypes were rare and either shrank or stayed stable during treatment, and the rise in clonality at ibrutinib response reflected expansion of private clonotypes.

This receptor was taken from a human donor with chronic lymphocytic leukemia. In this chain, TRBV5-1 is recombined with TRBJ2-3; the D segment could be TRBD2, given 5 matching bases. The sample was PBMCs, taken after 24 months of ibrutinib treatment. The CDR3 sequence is CASSFDSADTQYF. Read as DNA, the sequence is TGCGCCAGCAGCTTTGATAGCGCAGATACGCAGTATTTT.